These 3 T cell receptor beta chains were all obtained from the same sample, sequenced in a study of regulatory T cells in long-lasting Graves disease. The time point here: newly diagnosed GD, antithyroid drugs for less than 3 months. PBMC-derived RNA was used for the TCR library. According to the study, TCR beta libraries were built with iRepertoire HTBI primers and CDR3-region Arm-PCR. TCRdb reanalysed the multiplex PCR reads using MiXCR and keeps one entry per CDR3 protein. The sample contains 300,000 to 450,000 distinct CDR3 sequences, 15% to 19% of which appear only once. This specimen consisted of peripheral blood mononuclear cells (PBMCs), obtained at new diagnosis, from a patient treated with antithyroid drugs. All receptors derive from a female donor with Graves disease.

The sample holds many counts of this clonotype. The chain recombines TRBV4-3 with TRBJ2-5, with TRBD2 matching 9 bases. This CDR3 comprises 16 residues. After removal of 0 bases from V and 9 bases from J, the junction contained 11 bases not matched to a gene. Germline loops: CDR1 LGHNA, CDR2 YSLEER. The CDR3 DNA is TGCGCCAGCAGCCAAGATTGGGGTAGCGGGGGTAAAGCCCAGTACTTC. Translation: CASSQDWGSGGKAQYF.

With regard to this clonotype: This likely comes from a read error, as the CDR3 has no conserved phenylalanine or tryptophan at its end. The chain joins TRBV5-5 to TRBJ1-5; D remains ambiguous. This CDR3 has 12 residues. CDR1 SGHKS and CDR2 YYEKEE come from the germline V gene (reference sequence). V gave up 0 bases and J gave up 6 bases, with 4 bases separating them. Here the CDR3 reads CASSLGSQPQHC. DNA for the CDR3: TGTGCCAGCAGCTTGGGGTCTCAGCCCCAGCATTGT.

This clonotype was picked up many times. This rearrangement joins TRBV12-3 or TRBV12-4 to TRBJ2-3; the match to TRBD1 covers 7 bases. The CDR3 extends over 14 amino acids. After removal of 6 bases from V and 2 bases from J, the junction contained 5 bases not matched to a gene. The CDR3 reads CASSRDSYTDTQYF. CDR3 sequence (DNA): TGTGCCAGCAGCCGGGACAGCTACACAGATACGCAGTATTTT.